Listed below are T cell receptor beta chains from one sample, sequenced in a study of CD8+ T cells in alopecia areata. Measured with immunoSEQ multiplex PCR; TCRdb has only the in-frame clones, and not every one. The repertoire has about 100,000 clones, just under 60% of them found once; the top ten carry 16%. The sequencing here drew on CD8+ T cells sorted from blood, taken between weeks 55 and 65, from a patient treated with tofacitinib. All receptors derive from a human donor with alopecia areata. Both conserved end residues are part of each CDR3. A D gene is named only where the DNA matches it firmly. Clone size is shown for a subset of rows, as once, few, many or a class of expanded clone.

clone_size j_call v_call d_call cdr3_aa cdr3_nt
- TRBJ2-7 TRBV6-6 - CASWRGGTGPYEQYF TGTGCCAGTTGGCGCGGGGGGACAGGTCCCTACGAGCAGTACTTC
few TRBJ2-1 TRBV29-1 - CSVVMSYNEQFF TGCAGCGTTGTTATGTCGTACAATGAGCAGTTCTTC
- TRBJ2-7 TRBV30 - CAWSRTRAYEQYF TGTGCCTGGAGTCGGACAAGGGCCTACGAGCAGTACTTC
- TRBJ1-2 TRBV15 TRBD1 CATSPHRRSGGVGYGYTF TGTGCCACCAGCCCCCACCGGAGGTCAGGGGGCGTCGGCTATGGCTACACCTTC
few TRBJ2-7 TRBV29-1 TRBD1 CSVEGTGSSYEQYF TGCAGCGTTGAAGGGACAGGGAGCTCCTACGAGCAGTACTTC
- TRBJ2-7 TRBV13 - CASSLVPGEYEQYF TGTGCCAGCAGCTTAGTGCCAGGGGAGTACGAGCAGTACTTC
few TRBJ1-2 TRBV6-5 - CASSYSTGLGYTF TGTGCCAGCAGTTACTCGACAGGTCTTGGCTACACCTTC
- TRBJ1-1 TRBV4-1 - CASSQGSGDTEAFF TGCGCCAGCAGCCAGGGGTCAGGGGACACTGAAGCTTTCTTT
few TRBJ1-3 TRBV30 - CAWSVLQISGNTIYF TGTGCCTGGAGTGTACTCCAGATCTCTGGAAACACCATATATTTT
- TRBJ1-3 TRBV29-1 - CSVEGTFGNTIYF TGCAGCGTTGAGGGGACTTTCGGAAACACCATATATTTT
- TRBJ1-4 TRBV27 TRBD1 CASSPGQGGEKLFF TGTGCCAGCAGCCCAGGACAGGGTGGTGAAAAACTGTTTTTT
- TRBJ2-7 TRBV6-5 TRBD2 CASRIRDTGGYEQYF TGTGCCAGCAGGATAAGAGATACGGGAGGATACGAGCAGTACTTC
- TRBJ2-7 TRBV4-1 TRBD1 CASSHVTGGWEQYF TGCGCCAGCAGCCATGTGACAGGGGGCTGGGAGCAGTACTTC
- TRBJ2-7 TRBV19 - CASSVRDTPRYEQYF TGTGCCAGTAGCGTCCGGGACACCCCGAGGTACGAGCAGTACTTC
few TRBJ2-6 TRBV2 - CASIRSAGANVLTF TGTGCCAGCATAAGGTCAGCTGGGGCCAACGTCCTGACTTTC
few TRBJ2-7 TRBV30 - CAWSVQATPTYEQYF TGTGCCTGGAGTGTACAAGCGACGCCAACCTACGAGCAGTACTTC
- TRBJ2-5 TRBV5-8 TRBD1 CASSQTGGTQETQYF TGTGCCAGCAGCCAGACAGGGGGAACTCAAGAGACCCAGTACTTC
- TRBJ2-1 TRBV25-1 TRBD1 CASSLAPGGSYNEQFF TGTGCCAGCAGTTTAGCGCCAGGGGGCTCCTACAATGAGCAGTTCTTC
few TRBJ2-7 TRBV2 - CASSQGAMEAYEQYF TGTGCCAGCAGTCAAGGGGCGATGGAAGCCTACGAGCAGTACTTC
- TRBJ2-1 TRBV30 TRBD1 CAWSAGTGAHNEQFF TGTGCCTGGAGTGCTGGGACAGGGGCCCACAATGAGCAGTTCTTC
- TRBJ1-2 TRBV6-6 - CASTHGTRSYGYTF TGTGCCAGCACCCACGGAACGCGAAGTTATGGCTACACCTTC
- TRBJ2-3 TRBV28 - CAINRVGTDTQYF TGTGCCATCAATCGGGTTGGCACAGATACGCAGTATTTT
- TRBJ2-5 TRBV4-1 - CASSQGQYQETQYF TGCGCCAGCAGCCAAGGACAGTACCAAGAGACCCAGTACTTC
few TRBJ2-7 TRBV6-1 TRBD1 CASSELVLNLTGTGLYYEQYF TGTGCCAGCAGTGAACTCGTATTGAACTTGACCGGGACAGGTCTTTACTACGAGCAGTACTTC
- TRBJ2-5 TRBV28 TRBD1 CASSYLRTGVLQETQYF TGTGCCAGCAGTTACCTACGGACAGGGGTACTACAAGAGACCCAGTACTTC
- TRBJ2-7 TRBV7-6 - CASSLGSYEQYF TGTGCCAGCAGCTTAGGATCCTACGAGCAGTACTTC
- TRBJ2-1 TRBV6-1 TRBD1 CASSDGQGFYNEQFF TGTGCCAGCAGTGACGGACAGGGGTTTTACAATGAGCAGTTCTTC
- TRBJ1-2 TRBV29-1 TRBD1 CSVTDRGSRGYTF TGCAGCGTGACCGACAGGGGATCGCGGGGCTACACCTTC
- TRBJ2-3 TRBV30 - CAWSNTDTQYF TGTGCCTGGAGTAACACAGATACGCAGTATTTT
- TRBJ2-3 TRBV7-9 - CASSLPQGSTDTQYF TGTGCCAGCAGCTTGCCGCAGGGTAGCACAGATACGCAGTATTTT
few TRBJ1-3 TRBV30 - CAWSWGDTIYF TGTGCCTGGTCCTGGGGGGACACCATATATTTT
- TRBJ1-5 TRBV4-1 TRBD1 CASRRGQGIDQPQHF TGCGCCAGCAGACGCGGACAGGGGATAGATCAGCCCCAGCATTTT
- TRBJ2-7 TRBV9 TRBD1 CASSAGQGGSYEQYF TGTGCCAGCAGCGCGGGACAGGGAGGTTCCTACGAGCAGTACTTC
- TRBJ1-1 TRBV19 - CASSNVIREAFF TGTGCCAGTAGTAACGTCATTCGGGAAGCTTTCTTT
- TRBJ2-1 TRBV29-1 - CSLRDTFGTYNEQFF TGCAGCCTCAGGGATACATTTGGCACCTACAATGAGCAGTTCTTC
- TRBJ2-1 TRBV25-1 - CASIRDIDNEQFF TGTGCCAGCATCCGGGACATAGACAATGAGCAGTTCTTC
- TRBJ2-7 TRBV7-9 TRBD1 CASSSPPGQSPYEQYF TGTGCCAGCAGTTCCCCCCCGGGACAGTCCCCCTACGAGCAGTACTTC